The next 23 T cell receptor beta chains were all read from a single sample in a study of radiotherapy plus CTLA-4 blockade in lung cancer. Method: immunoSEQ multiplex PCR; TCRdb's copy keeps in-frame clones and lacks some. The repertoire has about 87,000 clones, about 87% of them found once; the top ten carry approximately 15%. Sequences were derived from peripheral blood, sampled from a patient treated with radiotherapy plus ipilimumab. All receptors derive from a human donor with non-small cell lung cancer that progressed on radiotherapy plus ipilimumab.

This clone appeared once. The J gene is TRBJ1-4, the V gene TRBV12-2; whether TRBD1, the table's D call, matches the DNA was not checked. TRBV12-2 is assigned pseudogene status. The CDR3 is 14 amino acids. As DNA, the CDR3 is TGTGCAAGTCACGGAGACAGGGTCTATGAAAAACTGTTTTTT. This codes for CASHGDRVYEKLFF.

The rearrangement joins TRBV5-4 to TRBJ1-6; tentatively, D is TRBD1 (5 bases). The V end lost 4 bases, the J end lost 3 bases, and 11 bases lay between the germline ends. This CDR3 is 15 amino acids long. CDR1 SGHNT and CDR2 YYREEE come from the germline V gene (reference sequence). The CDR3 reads CASSAGGVYNSPLHF. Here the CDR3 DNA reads TGTGCCAGCAGCGCGGGGGGAGTCTATAATTCACCCCTCCACTTT.

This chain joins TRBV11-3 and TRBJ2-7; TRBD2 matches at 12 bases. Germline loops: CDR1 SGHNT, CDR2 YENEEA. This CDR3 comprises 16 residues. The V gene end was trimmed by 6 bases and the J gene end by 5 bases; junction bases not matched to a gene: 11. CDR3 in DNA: TGTGCCAGCAGTCCACTAAGACTAGCGGGAGTCCACGAGCAGTACTTC. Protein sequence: CASSPLRLAGVHEQYF. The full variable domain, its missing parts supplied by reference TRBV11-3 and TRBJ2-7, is EAGVVQSPRYKIIEKKQPVAFWCNPISGHNTLYWYLQNLGQGPELLIRYENEEAVDDSQLPKDRFSAERLKGVDSTLKIQPAELGDSAVYLCASSPLRLAGVHEQYFGPGTRLTVT.

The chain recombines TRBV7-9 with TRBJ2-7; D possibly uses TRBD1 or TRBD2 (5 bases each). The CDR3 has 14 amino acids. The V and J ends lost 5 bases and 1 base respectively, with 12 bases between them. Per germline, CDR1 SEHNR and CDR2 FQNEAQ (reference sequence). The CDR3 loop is CASSLGGGSYEQYF. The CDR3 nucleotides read TGTGCCAGCAGCCTGGGTGGGGGATCCTACGAGCAGTACTTC.

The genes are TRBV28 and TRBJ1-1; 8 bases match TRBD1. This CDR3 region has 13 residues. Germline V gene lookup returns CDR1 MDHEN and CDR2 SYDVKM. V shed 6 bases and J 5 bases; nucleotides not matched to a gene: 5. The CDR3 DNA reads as TGTGCCAGCAGCAGGGGGCGCGGGACTGAAGCTTTCTTT. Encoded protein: CASSRGRGTEAFF.

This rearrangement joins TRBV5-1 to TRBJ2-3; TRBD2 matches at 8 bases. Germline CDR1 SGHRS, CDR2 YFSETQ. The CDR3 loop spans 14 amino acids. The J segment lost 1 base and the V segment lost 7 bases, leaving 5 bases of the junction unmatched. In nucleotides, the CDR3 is TGCGCCAGCCACCTAGCGGGTGGCACAGATACGCAGTATTTT. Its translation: CASHLAGGTDTQYF. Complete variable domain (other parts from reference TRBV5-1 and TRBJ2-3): KAGVTQTPRYLIKTRGQQVTLSCSPISGHRSVSWYQQTPGQGLQFLFEYFSETQRNKGNFPGRFSGRQFSNSRSEMNVSTLELGDSALYLCASHLAGGTDTQYFGPGTRLTVL.

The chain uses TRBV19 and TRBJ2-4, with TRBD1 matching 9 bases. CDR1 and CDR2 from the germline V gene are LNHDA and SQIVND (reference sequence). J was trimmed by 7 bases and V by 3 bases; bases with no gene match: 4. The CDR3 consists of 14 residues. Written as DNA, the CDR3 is TGTGCCAGTAGTATTTGGGACAGGGTGAACATTCAGTACTTC. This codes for CASSIWDRVNIQYF.

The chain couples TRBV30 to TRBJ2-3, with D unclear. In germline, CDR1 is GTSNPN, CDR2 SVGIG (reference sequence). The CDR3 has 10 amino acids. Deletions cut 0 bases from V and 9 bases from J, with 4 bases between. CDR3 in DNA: TGTGCCTGGAGTGTAGGGACGCAGTATTTT. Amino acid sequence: CAWSVGTQYF.

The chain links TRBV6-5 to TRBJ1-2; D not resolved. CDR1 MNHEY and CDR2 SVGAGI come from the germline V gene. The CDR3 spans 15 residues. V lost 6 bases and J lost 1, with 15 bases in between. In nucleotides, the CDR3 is TGTGCCAGCAGACAGACATATCGGGGTAACTATGGCTACACCTTC. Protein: CASRQTYRGNYGYTF.

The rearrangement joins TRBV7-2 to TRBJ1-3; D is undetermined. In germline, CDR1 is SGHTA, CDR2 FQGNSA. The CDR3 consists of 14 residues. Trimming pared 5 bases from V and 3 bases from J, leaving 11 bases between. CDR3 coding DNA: TGTGCCAGCAGCCAACAAGCGGATGGAAACACCATATATTTT. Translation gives CASSQQADGNTIYF.

The CDR3 coding sequence is TGCGCCAGCAGCTTGGAAGGGACCGAAAAACTGTTTTTT. This encodes CASSLEGTEKLFF. The chain uses TRBV5-1 and TRBJ1-4, with D tentatively TRBD1 (5 bases). CDR1 is SGHRS and CDR2 is YFSETQ in the germline V gene. The CDR3 has 13 residues. V lost 0 bases and J lost 8, with 8 bases in between.

CDR3 region: CASRGQGWTEAFF. CDR3 in DNA: TGTGCCAGTAGGGGGCAGGGGTGGACTGAAGCTTTCTTT. The V gene is TRBV19, the J gene TRBJ1-1, with D perhaps TRBD1 (6 bases). Looked up from germline, CDR1 is LNHDA and CDR2 is SQIVND (reference sequence). There are 13 residues in the CDR3. Trimming removed 6 bases at V and 5 bases at J, with 13 bases between.

The CDR3 loop is CASSQAGQGVYGYTF. In DNA, the CDR3 is TGCGCCAGCAGCCAAGCGGGGCAGGGGGTATATGGCTACACCTTC. The V call is TRBV4-3, the J call TRBJ1-2; 7 nucleotides align to TRBD1. The CDR3 spans 15 residues. V shed 1 base and J 5 bases; nucleotides not matched to a gene: 7. Germline V gene lookup returns CDR1 LGHNA and CDR2 YSLEER.

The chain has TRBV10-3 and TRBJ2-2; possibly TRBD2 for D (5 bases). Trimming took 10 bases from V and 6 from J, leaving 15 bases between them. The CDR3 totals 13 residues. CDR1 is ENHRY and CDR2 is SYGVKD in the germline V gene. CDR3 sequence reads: CATRLTGAGELFF. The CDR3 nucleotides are TGTGCCACGAGACTAACCGGGGCCGGGGAGCTGTTTTTT.

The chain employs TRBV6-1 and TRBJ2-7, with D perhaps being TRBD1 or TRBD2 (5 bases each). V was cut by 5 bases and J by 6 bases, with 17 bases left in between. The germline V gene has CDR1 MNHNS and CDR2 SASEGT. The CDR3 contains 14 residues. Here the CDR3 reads CASSYSGTATEQYF. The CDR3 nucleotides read TGTGCCAGCAGTTATTCGGGGACCGCAACCGAGCAGTACTTC.

The CDR3 bases are TGTGCCAGCAGGTGGACAGGGAACGAGCAGTACTTC. It translates to CASRWTGNEQYF. The V gene is TRBV2, the J gene TRBJ2-7; TRBD1 matches 8 bases. The germline CDR1 and CDR2 sequences are SNHLY and FYNNEI. The CDR3 runs 12 residues. J gave up 5 bases and V 6 bases, and 3 bases lay outside the gene matches.

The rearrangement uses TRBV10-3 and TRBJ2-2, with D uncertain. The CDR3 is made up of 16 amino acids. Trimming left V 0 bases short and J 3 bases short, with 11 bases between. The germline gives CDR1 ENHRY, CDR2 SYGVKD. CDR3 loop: CAISESAGLYTGELFF. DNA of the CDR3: TGTGCCATCAGTGAGTCGGCCGGGCTCTACACCGGGGAGCTGTTTTTT.

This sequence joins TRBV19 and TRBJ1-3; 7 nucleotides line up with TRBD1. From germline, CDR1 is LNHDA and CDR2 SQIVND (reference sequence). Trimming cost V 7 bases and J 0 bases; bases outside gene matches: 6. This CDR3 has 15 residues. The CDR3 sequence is CASNSRGNSGNTIYF. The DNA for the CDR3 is TGTGCCAGTAACTCCAGGGGGAACTCTGGAAACACCATATATTTT.

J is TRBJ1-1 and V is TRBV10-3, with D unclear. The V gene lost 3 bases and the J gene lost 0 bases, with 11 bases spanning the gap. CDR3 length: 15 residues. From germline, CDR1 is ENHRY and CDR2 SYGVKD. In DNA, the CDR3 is TGTGCCATCAGTGATCCGGGCAGGATGAACACTGAAGCTTTCTTT. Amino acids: CAISDPGRMNTEAFF.

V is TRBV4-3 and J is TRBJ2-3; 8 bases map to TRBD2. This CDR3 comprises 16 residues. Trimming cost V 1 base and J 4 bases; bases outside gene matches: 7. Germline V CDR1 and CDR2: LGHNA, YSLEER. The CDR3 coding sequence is TGCGCCAGCAGCCAAGTTCCGGGAGGGCCCCCAGATACGCAGTATTTT. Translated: CASSQVPGGPPDTQYF.

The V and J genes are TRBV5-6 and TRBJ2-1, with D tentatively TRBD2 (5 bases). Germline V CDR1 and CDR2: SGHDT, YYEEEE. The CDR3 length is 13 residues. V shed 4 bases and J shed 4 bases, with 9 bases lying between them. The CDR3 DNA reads TGTGCCAGCAGCCGGACTGTTTACAATGAGCAGTTCTTC. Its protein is CASSRTVYNEQFF.

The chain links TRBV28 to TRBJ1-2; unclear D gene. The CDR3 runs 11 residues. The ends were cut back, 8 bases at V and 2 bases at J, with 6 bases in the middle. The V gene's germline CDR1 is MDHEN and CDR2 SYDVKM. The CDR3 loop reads CASEANYGYTF. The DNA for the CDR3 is TGTGCCAGCGAGGCAAACTATGGCTACACCTTC.

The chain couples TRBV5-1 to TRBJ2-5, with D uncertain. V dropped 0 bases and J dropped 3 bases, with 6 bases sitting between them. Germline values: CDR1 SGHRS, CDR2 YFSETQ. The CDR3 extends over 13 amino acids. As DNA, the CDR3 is TGCGCCAGCAGCTTGGGGGCGGAAGAGACCCAGTACTTC. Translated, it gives CASSLGAEETQYF.